This TCR beta chain was documented in a study of human T cells and chemical hapten exposure. The CDR3 contains 15 residues. V lost 4 bases, J lost 3 bases, and 15 bases lay in between. The germline V gene has CDR1 DFQATT and CDR2 SNEGSKA (reference sequence). TCRdb itself ran the RACE reads through MiXCR, one entry per CDR3 protein. Counted here are around 85,000 distinct CDR3 sequences, roughly 13% occurring once; the ten biggest clones make up approximately 5%. Time point denoted: patch test 3, about 24 weeks after DPC sensitization. Treatment noted: therapeutic diphenylcyclopropenone sensitization with weekly scalp DPC. There are many counts of this clonotype.

The TCR originated in a woman aged 50 to 60 with alopecia areata. Some clones in this sample may be carry-over from other donors' samples. The chain joins TRBV20-1 to TRBJ2-2; possible D gene TRBD1, 6 bases. The material was whole blood, obtained in connection with sensitization to the hapten diphenylcyclopropenone (DPC). CDR3 sequence (DNA): TGCAGTGCTACGGTCCCGGGACAAGACACCGGGGAGCTGTTTTTT. Translation gives CSATVPGQDTGELFF.